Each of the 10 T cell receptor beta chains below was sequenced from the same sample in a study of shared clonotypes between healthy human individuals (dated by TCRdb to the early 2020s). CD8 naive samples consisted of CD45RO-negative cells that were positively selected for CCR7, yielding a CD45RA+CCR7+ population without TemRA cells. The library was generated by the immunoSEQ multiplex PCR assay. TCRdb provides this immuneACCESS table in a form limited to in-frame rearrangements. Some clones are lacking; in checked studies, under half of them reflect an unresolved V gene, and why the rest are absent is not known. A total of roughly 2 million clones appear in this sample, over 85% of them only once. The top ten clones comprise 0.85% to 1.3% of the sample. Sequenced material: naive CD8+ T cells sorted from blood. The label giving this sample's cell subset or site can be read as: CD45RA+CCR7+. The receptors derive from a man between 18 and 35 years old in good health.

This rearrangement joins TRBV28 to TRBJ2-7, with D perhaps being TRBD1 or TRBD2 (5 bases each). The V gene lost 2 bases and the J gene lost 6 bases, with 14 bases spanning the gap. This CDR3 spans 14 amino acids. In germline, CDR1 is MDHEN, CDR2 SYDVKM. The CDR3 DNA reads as TGTGCCAGCAGTTTAAGGGACGATCGGGGCGAGCAGTACTTC. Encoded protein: CASSLRDDRGEQYF.

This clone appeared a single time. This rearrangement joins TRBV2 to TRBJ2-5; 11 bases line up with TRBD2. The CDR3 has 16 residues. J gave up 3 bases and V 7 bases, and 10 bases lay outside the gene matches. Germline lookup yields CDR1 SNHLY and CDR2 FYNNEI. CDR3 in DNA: TGTGCCAGCATCTGGCCTAGCGGGGGGCCGAAAGAGACCCAGTACTTC. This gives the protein CASIWPSGGPKETQYF.

The CDR3 sequence: CASKQTNTEAFF. The CDR3 DNA follows: TGTGCCAGCAAGCAGACGAACACTGAAGCTTTCTTT. V usage is TRBV27 and J usage is TRBJ1-1; no definite D call. There are 12 residues in the CDR3. Germline V gene sequence: CDR1 MNHEY, CDR2 SMNVEV (reference sequence). Trimming stripped 7 bases from V and 1 base from J, with 7 bases between.

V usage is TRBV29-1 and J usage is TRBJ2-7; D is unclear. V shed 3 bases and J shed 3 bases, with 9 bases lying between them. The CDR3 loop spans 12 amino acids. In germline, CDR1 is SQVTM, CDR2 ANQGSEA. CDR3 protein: CSVEPRLYEQYF. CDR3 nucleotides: TGCAGCGTTGAGCCGAGGCTCTACGAGCAGTACTTC.

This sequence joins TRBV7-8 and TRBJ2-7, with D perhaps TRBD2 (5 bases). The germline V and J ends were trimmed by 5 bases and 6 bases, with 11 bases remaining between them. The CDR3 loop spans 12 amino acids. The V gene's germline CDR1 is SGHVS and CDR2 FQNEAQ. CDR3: CASSPERAEQYF. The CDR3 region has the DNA TGTGCCAGCAGCCCCGAGAGGGCCGAGCAGTACTTC.

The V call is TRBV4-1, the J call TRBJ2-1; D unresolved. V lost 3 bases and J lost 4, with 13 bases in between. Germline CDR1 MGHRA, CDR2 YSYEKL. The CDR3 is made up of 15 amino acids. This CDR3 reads CASSQIPAEYNEQFF. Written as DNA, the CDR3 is TGCGCCAGCAGCCAGATACCGGCTGAGTACAATGAGCAGTTCTTC.

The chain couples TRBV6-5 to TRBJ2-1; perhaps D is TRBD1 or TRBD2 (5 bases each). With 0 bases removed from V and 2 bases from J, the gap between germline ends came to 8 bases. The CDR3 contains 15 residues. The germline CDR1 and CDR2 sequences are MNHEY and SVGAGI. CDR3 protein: CASSYSRDPYNEQFF. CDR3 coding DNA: TGTGCCAGCAGTTACTCCCGGGACCCCTACAATGAGCAGTTCTTC.

The CDR3 sequence is CASSQDYGELFF. CDR3 DNA sequence: TGTGCCAGCAGCCAAGATTATGGGGAGCTGTTTTTT. V and J are TRBV14 and TRBJ2-2; no firm D call. CDR1 and CDR2 (germline): SGHDN, FVKESK. This CDR3 has 12 amino acids. The V end lost 0 bases, the J end lost 8 bases, and 4 bases lay between the germline ends.

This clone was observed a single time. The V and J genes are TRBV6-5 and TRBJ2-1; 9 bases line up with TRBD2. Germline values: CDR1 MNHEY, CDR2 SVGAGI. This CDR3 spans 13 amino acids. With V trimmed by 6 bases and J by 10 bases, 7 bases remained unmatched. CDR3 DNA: TGTGCCAGCAGGGCACTAGCGGGTATAGAGCAGTTCTTC. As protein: CASRALAGIEQFF.

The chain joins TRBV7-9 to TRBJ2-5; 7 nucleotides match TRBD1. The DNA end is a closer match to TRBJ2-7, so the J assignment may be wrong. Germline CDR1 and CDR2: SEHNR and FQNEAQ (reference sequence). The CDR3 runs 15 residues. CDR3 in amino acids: CASSYYTGAGHEQYF. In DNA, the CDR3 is TGTGCCAGCAGCTACTACACAGGGGCTGGCCACGAGCAGTACTTC.